These 7 T cell receptor beta chains originate from one sample sequenced in a study of cytomegalovirus exposure and HLA in healthy donors. The table came from immunoSEQ multiplex PCR; TCRdb's copy has only in-frame clones and leaves some out. The sample consists of 150,000 to 200,000 clones, approximately 89% of them appearing once. Sequences were obtained from PBMCs. These receptor sequences come from a man between 18 and 29 years old in good health and CMV-seropositive.

This chain uses TRBV29-1 with TRBJ2-3, with 7 nucleotides matching TRBD2. After removal of 7 bases from V and 4 bases from J, the junction contained 8 bases not matched to a gene. The CDR3 is 13 amino acids. CDR1 SQVTM and CDR2 ANQGSEA come from the germline V gene. CDR3 DNA: TGCAGCGCTGGACTGGCGGGAGCAGATACGCAGTATTTT. Protein sequence: CSAGLAGADTQYF.

This chain joins TRBV6-1 and TRBJ2-3; maybe TRBD2 (6 bases). Germline V CDR1 and CDR2: MNHNS, SASEGT. V dropped 0 bases and J dropped 6 bases, with 7 bases sitting between them. This CDR3 has 13 amino acids. CDR3 DNA: TGTGCCAGCAGTGAAGCCCGGGGGGATACGCAGTATTTT. Protein: CASSEARGDTQYF.

The chain joins TRBV5-1 to TRBJ2-3; D is unclear. This CDR3 is built from 17 residues. Trimming left V 0 bases short and J 0 bases short, with 14 bases between. Looked up from germline, CDR1 is SGHRS and CDR2 is YFSETQ. CDR3 nucleotide sequence: TGCGCCAGCAGCTTGGGGGTGGTAGCCCCTAGCACAGATACGCAGTATTTT. It codes for CASSLGVVAPSTDTQYF.

The chain carries TRBV18 and TRBJ2-1, with TRBD2 identical over 10 bases. This CDR3 contains 17 residues. Germline V lookup: CDR1 KGHSH, CDR2 LQKENI. The V and J ends lost 5 bases and 5 bases, in that order; junction bases with no gene match: 12. CDR3 sequence: CASSSTLAGGSHNEQFF. The CDR3 DNA reads as TGTGCCAGCTCATCTACCTTAGCGGGAGGATCCCACAATGAGCAGTTCTTC.

The CDR3 sequence is CASSLTGVFGYTF. The CDR3 DNA is TGTGCCAGCAGCTTAACAGGCGTCTTTGGCTACACCTTC. The chain links TRBV7-2 to TRBJ1-2; TRBD1 is a possible D gene (5 bases). Per germline, CDR1 SGHTA and CDR2 FQGNSA. This CDR3 is 13 amino acids long. V gave up 2 bases and J gave up 7 bases, with 11 bases separating them. Variable domain in full (rest from reference TRBV7-2 and TRBJ1-2): GAGVSQSPSNKVTEKGKDVELRCDPISGHTALYWYRQSLGQGLEFLIYFQGNSAPDKSGLPSDRFSAERTGGSVSTLTIQRTQQEDSAVYLCASSLTGVFGYTFGSGTRLTVV.

This chain uses TRBV4-1 with TRBJ1-2; 9 bases line up with TRBD1. The CDR3 loop spans 14 amino acids. Unmatched junction bases numbered 4, after V lost 0 bases and J lost 8 bases. CDR1 is MGHRA and CDR2 is YSYEKL in the germline V gene. CDR3 in amino acids: CASSQDGTGLGYTF. The DNA of the CDR3 is TGCGCCAGCAGCCAAGACGGGACAGGGTTAGGCTACACCTTC.

Only one count was recorded for this clone. This chain connects TRBV5-1 to TRBJ1-4; 8 bases are shared with TRBD1. This CDR3 spans 15 amino acids. CDR1 and CDR2 (germline): SGHRS, YFSETQ. Trimming cost V 4 bases and J 2 bases; bases outside gene matches: 4. The chain's CDR3 is CASSIYRGTNEKLFF. CDR3 sequence (DNA): TGCGCCAGCAGCATCTACAGGGGGACTAATGAAAAACTGTTTTTT.